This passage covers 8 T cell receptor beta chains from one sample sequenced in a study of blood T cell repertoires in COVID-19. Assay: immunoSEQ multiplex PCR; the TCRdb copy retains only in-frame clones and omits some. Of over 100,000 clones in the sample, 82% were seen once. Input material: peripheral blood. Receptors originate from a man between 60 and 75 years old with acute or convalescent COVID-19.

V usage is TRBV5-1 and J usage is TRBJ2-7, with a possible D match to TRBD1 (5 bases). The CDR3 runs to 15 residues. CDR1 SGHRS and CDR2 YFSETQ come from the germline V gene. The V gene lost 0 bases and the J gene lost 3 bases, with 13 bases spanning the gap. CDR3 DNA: TGCGCCAGCAGCTTGGTGCAGGGCACCCTCTACGAGCAGTACTTC. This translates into CASSLVQGTLYEQYF.

CDR3 in amino acids: CASTFPAGTSGSRAGELFF. The CDR3 nucleotides are TGTGCCAGCACCTTCCCCGCTGGGACTAGCGGGAGTAGGGCCGGGGAGCTGTTTTTT. The V gene is TRBV7-9, the J gene TRBJ2-2, with 14 nucleotides matching TRBD2. Losses at the gene ends were 7 bases for V and 6 bases for J; bases not matched to a gene: 16. Germline CDR1 reads SEHNR; CDR2 reads FQNEAQ (reference sequence). The CDR3 length is 19 residues. Full variable domain (remainder filled in from reference TRBV7-9 and TRBJ2-2): DTGVSQNPRHKITKRGQNVTFRCDPISEHNRLYWYRQTLGQGPEFLTYFQNEAQLEKSRLLSDRFSAERPKGSFSTLEIQRTEQGDSAMYLCASTFPAGTSGSRAGELFFGEGSRLTVL.

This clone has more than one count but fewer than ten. The CDR3 nucleotides read TGTGCCAGCAGCCGGCGCTCCGGCGGTAGAGCAGATACGCAGTATTTT. Translated: CASSRRSGGRADTQYF. The rearrangement joins TRBV7-2 to TRBJ2-3; no clear D gene. The CDR3 covers 16 residues. The ends were cut back, 5 bases at V and 4 bases at J, with 19 bases in the middle. Germline V gene lookup returns CDR1 SGHTA and CDR2 FQGNSA.

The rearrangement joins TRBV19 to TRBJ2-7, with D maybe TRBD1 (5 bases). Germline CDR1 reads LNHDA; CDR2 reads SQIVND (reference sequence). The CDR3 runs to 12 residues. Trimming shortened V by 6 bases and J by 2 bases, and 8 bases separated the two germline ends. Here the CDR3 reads CASRSRAYEQYF. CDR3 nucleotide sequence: TGTGCCAGTAGGAGCAGGGCCTACGAGCAGTACTTC.

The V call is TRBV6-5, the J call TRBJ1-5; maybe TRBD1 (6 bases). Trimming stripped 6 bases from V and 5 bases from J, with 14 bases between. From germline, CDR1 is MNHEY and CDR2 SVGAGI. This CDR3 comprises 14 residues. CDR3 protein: CASSQGQTYQPQHF. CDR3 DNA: TGTGCCAGCAGCCAAGGACAGACTTATCAGCCCCAGCATTTT.

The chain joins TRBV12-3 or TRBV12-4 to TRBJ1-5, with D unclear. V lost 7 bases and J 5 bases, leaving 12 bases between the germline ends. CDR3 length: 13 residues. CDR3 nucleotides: TGTGCCAGCACTCCCGGGAGGGATCAGCCCCAGCATTTT. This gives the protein CASTPGRDQPQHF.

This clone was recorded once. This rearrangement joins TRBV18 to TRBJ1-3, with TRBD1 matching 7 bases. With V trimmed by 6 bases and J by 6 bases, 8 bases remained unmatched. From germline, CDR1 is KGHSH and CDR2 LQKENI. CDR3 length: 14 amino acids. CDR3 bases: TGTGCCAGCTCTCAGGGACAGCCTGTAAACACCATATATTTT. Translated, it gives CASSQGQPVNTIYF.

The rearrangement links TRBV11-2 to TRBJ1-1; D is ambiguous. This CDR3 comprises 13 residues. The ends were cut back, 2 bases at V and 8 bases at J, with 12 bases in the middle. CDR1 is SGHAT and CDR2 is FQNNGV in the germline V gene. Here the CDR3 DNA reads TGTGCCAGCAGCTTATTCGGAAGACTAGAAGCTTTCTTT. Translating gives CASSLFGRLEAFF.